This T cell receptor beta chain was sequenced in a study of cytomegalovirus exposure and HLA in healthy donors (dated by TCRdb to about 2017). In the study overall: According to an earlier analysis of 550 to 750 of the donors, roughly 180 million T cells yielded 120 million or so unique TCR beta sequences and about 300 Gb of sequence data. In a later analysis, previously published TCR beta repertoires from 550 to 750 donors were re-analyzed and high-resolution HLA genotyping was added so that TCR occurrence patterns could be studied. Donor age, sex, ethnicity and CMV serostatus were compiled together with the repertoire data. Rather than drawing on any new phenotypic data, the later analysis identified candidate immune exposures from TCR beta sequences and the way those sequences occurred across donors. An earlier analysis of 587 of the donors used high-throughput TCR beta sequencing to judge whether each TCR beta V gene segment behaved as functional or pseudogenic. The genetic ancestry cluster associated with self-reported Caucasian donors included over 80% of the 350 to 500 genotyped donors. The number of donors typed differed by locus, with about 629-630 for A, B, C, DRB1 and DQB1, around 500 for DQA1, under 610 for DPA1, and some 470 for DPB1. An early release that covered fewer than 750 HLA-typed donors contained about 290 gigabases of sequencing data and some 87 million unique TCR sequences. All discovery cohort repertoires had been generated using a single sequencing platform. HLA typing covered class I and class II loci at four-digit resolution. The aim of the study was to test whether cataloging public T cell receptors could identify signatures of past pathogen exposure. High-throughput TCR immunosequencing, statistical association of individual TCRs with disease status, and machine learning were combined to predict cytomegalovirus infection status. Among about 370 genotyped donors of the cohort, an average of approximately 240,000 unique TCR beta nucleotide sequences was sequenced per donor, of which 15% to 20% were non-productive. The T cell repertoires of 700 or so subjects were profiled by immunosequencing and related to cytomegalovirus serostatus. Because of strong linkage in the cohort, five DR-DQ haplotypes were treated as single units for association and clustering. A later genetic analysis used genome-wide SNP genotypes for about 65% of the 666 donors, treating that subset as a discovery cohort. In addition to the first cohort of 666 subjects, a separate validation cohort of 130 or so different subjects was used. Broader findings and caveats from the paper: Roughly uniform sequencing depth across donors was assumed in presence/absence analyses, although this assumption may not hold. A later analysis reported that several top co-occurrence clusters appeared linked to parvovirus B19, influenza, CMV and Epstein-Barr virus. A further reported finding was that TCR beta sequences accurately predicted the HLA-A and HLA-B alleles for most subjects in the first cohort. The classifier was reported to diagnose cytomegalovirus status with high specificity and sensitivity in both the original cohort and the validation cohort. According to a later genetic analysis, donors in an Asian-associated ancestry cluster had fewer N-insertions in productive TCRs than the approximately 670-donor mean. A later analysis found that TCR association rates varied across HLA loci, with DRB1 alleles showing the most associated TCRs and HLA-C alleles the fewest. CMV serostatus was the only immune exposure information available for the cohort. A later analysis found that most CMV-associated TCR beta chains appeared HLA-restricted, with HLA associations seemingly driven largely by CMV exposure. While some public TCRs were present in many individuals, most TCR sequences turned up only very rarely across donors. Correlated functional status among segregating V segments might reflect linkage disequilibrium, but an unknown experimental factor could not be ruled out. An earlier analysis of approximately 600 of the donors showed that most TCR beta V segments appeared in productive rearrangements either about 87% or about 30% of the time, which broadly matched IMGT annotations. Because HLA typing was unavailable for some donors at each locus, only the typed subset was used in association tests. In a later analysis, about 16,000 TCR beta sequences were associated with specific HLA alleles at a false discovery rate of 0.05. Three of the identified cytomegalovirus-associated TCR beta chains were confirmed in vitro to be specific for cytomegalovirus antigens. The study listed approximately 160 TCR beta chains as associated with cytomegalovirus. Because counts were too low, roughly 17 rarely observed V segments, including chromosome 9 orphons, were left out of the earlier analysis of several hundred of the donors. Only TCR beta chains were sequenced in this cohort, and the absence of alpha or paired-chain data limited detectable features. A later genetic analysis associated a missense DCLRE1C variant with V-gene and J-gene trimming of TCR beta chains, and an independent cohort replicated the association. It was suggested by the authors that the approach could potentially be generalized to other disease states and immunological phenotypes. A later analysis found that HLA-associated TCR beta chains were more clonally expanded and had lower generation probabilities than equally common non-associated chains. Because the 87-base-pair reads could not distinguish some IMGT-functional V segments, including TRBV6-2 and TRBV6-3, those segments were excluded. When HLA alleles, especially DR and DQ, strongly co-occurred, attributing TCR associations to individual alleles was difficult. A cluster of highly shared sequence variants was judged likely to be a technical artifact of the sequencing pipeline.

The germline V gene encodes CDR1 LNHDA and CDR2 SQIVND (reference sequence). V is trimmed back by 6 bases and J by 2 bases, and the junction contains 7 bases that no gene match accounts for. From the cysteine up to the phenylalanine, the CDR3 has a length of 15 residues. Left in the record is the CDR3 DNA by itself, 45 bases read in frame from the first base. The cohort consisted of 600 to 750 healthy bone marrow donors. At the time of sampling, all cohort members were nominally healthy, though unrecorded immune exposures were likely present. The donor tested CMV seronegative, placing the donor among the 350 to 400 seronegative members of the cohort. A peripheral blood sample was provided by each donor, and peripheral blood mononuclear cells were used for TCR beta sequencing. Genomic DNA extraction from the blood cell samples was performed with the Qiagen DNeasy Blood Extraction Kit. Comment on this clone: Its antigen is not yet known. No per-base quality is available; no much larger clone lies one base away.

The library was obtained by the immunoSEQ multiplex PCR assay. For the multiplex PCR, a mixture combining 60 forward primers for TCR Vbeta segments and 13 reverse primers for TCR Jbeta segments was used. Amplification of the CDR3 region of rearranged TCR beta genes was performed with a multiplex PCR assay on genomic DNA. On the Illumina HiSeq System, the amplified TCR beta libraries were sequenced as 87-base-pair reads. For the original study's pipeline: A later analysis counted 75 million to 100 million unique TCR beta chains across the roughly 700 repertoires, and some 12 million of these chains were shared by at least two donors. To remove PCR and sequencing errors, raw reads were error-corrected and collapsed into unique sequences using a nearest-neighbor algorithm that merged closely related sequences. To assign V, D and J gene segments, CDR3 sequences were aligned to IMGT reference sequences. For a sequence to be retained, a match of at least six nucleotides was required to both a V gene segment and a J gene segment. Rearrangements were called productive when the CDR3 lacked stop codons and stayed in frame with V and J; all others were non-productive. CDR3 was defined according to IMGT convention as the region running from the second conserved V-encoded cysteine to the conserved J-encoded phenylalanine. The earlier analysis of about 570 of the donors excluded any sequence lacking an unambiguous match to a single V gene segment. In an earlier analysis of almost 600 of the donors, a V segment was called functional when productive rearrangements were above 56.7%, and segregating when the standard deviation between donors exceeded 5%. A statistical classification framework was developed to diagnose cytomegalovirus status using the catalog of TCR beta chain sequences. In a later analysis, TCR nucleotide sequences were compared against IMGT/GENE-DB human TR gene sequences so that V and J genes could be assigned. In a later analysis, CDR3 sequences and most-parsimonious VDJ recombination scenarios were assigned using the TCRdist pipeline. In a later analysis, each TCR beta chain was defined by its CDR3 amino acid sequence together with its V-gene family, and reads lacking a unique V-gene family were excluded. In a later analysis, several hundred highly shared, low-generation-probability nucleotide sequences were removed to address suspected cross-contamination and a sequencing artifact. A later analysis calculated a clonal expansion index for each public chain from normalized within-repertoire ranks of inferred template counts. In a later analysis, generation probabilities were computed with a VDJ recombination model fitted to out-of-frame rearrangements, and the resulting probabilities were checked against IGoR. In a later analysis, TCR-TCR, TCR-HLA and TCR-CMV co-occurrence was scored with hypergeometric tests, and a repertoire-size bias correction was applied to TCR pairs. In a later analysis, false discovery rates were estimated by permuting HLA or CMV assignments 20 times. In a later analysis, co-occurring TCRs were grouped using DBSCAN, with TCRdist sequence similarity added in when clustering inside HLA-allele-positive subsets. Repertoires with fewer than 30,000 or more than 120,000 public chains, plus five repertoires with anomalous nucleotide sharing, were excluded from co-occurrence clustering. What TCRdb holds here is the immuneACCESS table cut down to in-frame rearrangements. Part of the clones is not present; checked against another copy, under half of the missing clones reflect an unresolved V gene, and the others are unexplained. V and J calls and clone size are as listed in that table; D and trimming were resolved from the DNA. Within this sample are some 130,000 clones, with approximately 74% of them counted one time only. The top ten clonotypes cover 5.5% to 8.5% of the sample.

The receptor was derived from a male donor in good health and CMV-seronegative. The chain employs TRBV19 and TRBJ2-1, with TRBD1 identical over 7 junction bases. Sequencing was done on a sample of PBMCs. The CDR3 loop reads CASRDGTDTYNEQFF. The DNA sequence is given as TGTGCCAGTAGGGATGGGACAGACACCTACAATGAGCAGTTCTTC.